These T cell receptor beta chains were read from a single sample in a study of cytomegalovirus exposure and HLA in healthy donors. Assay: immunoSEQ multiplex PCR; the TCRdb copy retains only in-frame clones and omits some. Of about 130,000 clones listed, approximately 91% are singletons. Sequenced sample: PBMCs. The receptor set was obtained from a man aged 25-45 years in good health and CMV-seronegative. Each CDR3 is given with its conserved first and last residue. The D gene is left open where the match is weak. Expanded clones are given a class, and other clones once, few, many or no size at all.

J gene | V gene | clone size | D gene | CDR3 DNA | CDR3 protein
TRBJ2-6 | TRBV11-2 | NA | TRBD1 | TGTGCCAGCAGCTTGGCACGACAGGGGCCTAGGGGGGCCAACGTCCTGACTTTC | CASSLARQGPRGANVLTF
TRBJ2-1 | TRBV9 | NA | TRBD1 | TGTGCCAGCAGCTCGACCGGGACAGGGAGCGATGAGCAGTTCTTC | CASSSTGTGSDEQFF
TRBJ2-3 | TRBV4-1 | NA | TRBD2 | TGCGCCAGCAGCCAAGGGGGGACTAGCGCCAGCACAGATACGCAGTATTTT | CASSQGGTSASTDTQYF
TRBJ2-1 | TRBV15 | NA | NA | TGTGCCACCAGCAGCAGGCAGGGAATTCACAATGAGCAGTTCTTC | CATSSRQGIHNEQFF
TRBJ2-3 | TRBV5-1 | once | TRBD1 | TGCGCCAGCAGCCCAGGGACAGGGAAAGTCAGCACAGATACGCAGTATTTT | CASSPGTGKVSTDTQYF
TRBJ1-1 | TRBV2 | few | NA | TGTGCCAGCAGATGGGGTCAGGGAACTGAAGCTTTCTTT | CASRWGQGTEAFF
TRBJ1-2 | TRBV6-6 | NA | TRBD1 | TGTGCCAGCTCCGAGACAGGGGGCTCCTATGGCTACACCTTC | CASSETGGSYGYTF
TRBJ1-5 | TRBV9 | NA | NA | TGTGCCAGCAGCGTAGTGCCAGACAATCAGCCCCAGCATTTT | CASSVVPDNQPQHF
TRBJ2-1 | TRBV10-3 | NA | TRBD2 | TGTGCCATCAGAACCGGACTAGAATACAATGAGCAGTTCTTC | CAIRTGLEYNEQFF
TRBJ1-2 | TRBV4-1 | once | TRBD1 | TGCGCCAGCAGCCAACCCGGACAGGGCGCTGGCTACACCTTC | CASSQPGQGAGYTF
TRBJ2-7 | TRBV10-2 | NA | NA | TGCGCCAGCAGTGAGTCACGGGGGAGAGGCCACGAGCAGTACTTC | CASSESRGRGHEQYF
TRBJ1-2 | TRBV11-2 | NA | TRBD1 | TGTGCCAGCAGCTTGAGACAGGGGTTTGGGTATGGCTACACCTTC | CASSLRQGFGYGYTF
TRBJ1-3 | TRBV2 | few | NA | TGTGCCAGCAGGGCACAGTCCGGCTCTGGAAACACCATATATTTT | CASRAQSGSGNTIYF
TRBJ2-2 | TRBV2 | NA | NA | TGTGCCAGCAGTGAAGCACATACGAACACCGGGGAGCTGTTTTTT | CASSEAHTNTGELFF
TRBJ1-2 | TRBV23-1 | NA | NA | TGCGCCGGCTCACAGGGTTGGGGCTACACCTTC | CAGSQGWGYTF
TRBJ1-2 | TRBV9 | NA | NA | TGTGCCAGCAGCGTGGACACTAACTATGGCTACACCTTC | CASSVDTNYGYTF
TRBJ2-7 | TRBV6-1 | NA | TRBD1 | TGTGCCAGCAGCCCGGGACAGGGCTTCTACGAGCAGTACTTC | CASSPGQGFYEQYF
TRBJ2-7 | TRBV25-1 | NA | NA | TGTGCCAGCAGTGCAACAGGGTTTGTGGGGTACGAGCAGTACTTC | CASSATGFVGYEQYF
TRBJ1-1 | TRBV29-1 | NA | NA | TGCAGCGTTGAAGACGGTAGGCAAGGGCTCCGGGGAGCTTTCTTT | CSVEDGRQGLRGAFF
TRBJ2-4 | TRBV2 | NA | TRBD2 | TGTGCCAGCAGGACGGGGCTAGCGGTCTCTAACATTCAGTACTTC | CASRTGLAVSNIQYF
TRBJ2-1 | TRBV19 | few | TRBD2 | TGTGCCAGTAGTACCGAGCGGGATTACGACAATGAGCAGTTCTTC | CASSTERDYDNEQFF
TRBJ1-1 | TRBV12-1 | NA | NA | TGTGCCAGCTATCATCTACCGGGACAGCACACTGAAGCTTTCTTT | CASYHLPGQHTEAFF
TRBJ1-2 | TRBV7-2 | NA | TRBD1 | TGTGCCAGCAGCGAATTACCGGGACAGGGGTCTGGCTACACCTTC | CASSELPGQGSGYTF
TRBJ1-2 | TRBV6-5 | NA | TRBD1 | TGTGCCAGCAACGCGGAAGGGGGCGGCTATGGCTACACCTTC | CASNAEGGGYGYTF
TRBJ2-7 | TRBV29-1 | NA | TRBD2 | TGCAGCGTAGTAGCGGGGACGAGCTCCTACGAGCAGTACTTC | CSVVAGTSSYEQYF
TRBJ2-1 | TRBV15 | NA | TRBD2 | TGTGCCACCAGCAGAGATGCGGGGACTAGCCATAATGAGCAGTTCTTC | CATSRDAGTSHNEQFF
TRBJ2-2 | TRBV2 | few | TRBD2 | TGTGCCAGCGAACTAGCGGGGAACACCGGGGAGCTGTTTTTT | CASELAGNTGELFF
TRBJ2-7 | TRBV27 | NA | TRBD2 | TGTGCCAGCCGGGAGGGACTAGCGGAGACCGACGAGCAGTACTTC | CASREGLAETDEQYF
TRBJ2-7 | TRBV6-1 | NA | NA | TGTGCCAGCAGTGAAGCGGCCCTCCTCTACGAGCAGTACTTC | CASSEAALLYEQYF
TRBJ2-3 | TRBV19 | NA | TRBD2 | TGTGCCAGTAGTTTCCTTACCGGGACTAGCGGAACAGATACGCAGTATTTT | CASSFLTGTSGTDTQYF
TRBJ1-2 | TRBV9 | NA | TRBD1 | TGTGCCAGCAGCGTGAGGGGGGACAGGGTGGTAGGCTATGGCTACACCTTC | CASSVRGDRVVGYGYTF
TRBJ1-2 | TRBV5-4 | NA | TRBD1 | TGTGCCAGCAGCCCGGGGACAGGGCTGAATGGCTACACCTTC | CASSPGTGLNGYTF
TRBJ2-3 | TRBV18 | NA | NA | TGTGCCAGCTCACCGTCCCAGGGTGCAGATACGCAGTATTTT | CASSPSQGADTQYF
TRBJ2-7 | TRBV5-6 | NA | NA | TGTGCCAGCAGCTTGGCTACAGGAGACGAGCAGTACTTC | CASSLATGDEQYF
TRBJ1-5 | TRBV4-1 | NA | NA | TGCGCCAGCAGCCAAGATGGTAGAGGGTCTAATCAGCCCCAGCATTTT | CASSQDGRGSNQPQHF
TRBJ1-5 | TRBV7-2 | NA | NA | TGTGCCAGCAGCTTACAGGGGTCAGTCGGACAGCCCCAGCATTTT | CASSLQGSVGQPQHF
TRBJ2-7 | TRBV25-1 | NA | TRBD2 | TGTGCCAGCAGTGACCCAGCGGGAGGAAGTTACGAGCAGTACTTC | CASSDPAGGSYEQYF
TRBJ2-7 | TRBV7-8 | NA | NA | TGTGCCAGCAGCTTAGCGAAACTGACCTACGAGCAGTACTTC | CASSLAKLTYEQYF
TRBJ2-1 | TRBV7-8 | NA | TRBD2 | TGTGCCAGCAGCTCTCTAGCGGGAGGGTACAATGAGCAGTTCTTC | CASSSLAGGYNEQFF
TRBJ1-2 | TRBV29-1 | NA | NA | TGCAGCGTTGAAGCCGAACAGGGCTTCTATGGCTACACCTTC | CSVEAEQGFYGYTF
TRBJ2-5 | TRBV7-6 | NA | TRBD2 | TGTGCCAGCAGCCGAGGTAGCGGGGCTCAAGAGACCCAGTACTTC | CASSRGSGAQETQYF
TRBJ2-1 | TRBV5-1 | NA | NA | TGCGCCAGCAGCTTGAGCGCGGGTATAGTTAATGAGCAGTTCTTC | CASSLSAGIVNEQFF